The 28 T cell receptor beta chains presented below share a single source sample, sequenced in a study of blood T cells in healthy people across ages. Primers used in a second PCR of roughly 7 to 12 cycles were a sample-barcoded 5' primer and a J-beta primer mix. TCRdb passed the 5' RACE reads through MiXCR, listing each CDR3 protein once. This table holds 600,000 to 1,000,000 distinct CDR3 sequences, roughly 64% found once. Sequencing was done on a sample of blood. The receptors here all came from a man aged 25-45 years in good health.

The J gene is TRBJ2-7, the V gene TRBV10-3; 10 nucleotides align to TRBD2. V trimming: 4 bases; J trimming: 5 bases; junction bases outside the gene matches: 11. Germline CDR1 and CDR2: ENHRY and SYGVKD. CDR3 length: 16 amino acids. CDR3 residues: CAISVGNSGRMDEQYF. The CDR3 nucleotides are TGTGCCATCAGTGTAGGGAATAGCGGGAGGATGGACGAGCAGTACTTC.

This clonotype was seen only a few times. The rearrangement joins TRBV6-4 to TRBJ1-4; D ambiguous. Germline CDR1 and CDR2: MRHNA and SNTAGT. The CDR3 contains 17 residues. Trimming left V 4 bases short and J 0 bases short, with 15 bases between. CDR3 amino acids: CASSVVTRLTTNEKLFF. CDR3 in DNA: TGTGCCAGCAGTGTCGTGACAAGGCTTACAACTAATGAAAAACTGTTTTTT.

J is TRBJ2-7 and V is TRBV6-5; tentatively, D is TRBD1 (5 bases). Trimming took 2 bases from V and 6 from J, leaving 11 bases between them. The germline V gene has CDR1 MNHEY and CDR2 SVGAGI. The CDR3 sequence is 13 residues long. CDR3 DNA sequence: TGTGCCAGCAGTTACGTCCCAGGGCGCGAGCAGTACTTC. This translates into CASSYVPGREQYF.

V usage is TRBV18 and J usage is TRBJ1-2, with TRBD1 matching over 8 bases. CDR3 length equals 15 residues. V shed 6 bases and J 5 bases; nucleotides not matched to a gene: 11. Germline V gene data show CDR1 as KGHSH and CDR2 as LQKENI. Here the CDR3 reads CASSPGTGSSYGYTF. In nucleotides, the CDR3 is TGTGCCAGCTCTCCGGGGACAGGTAGCTCTTATGGCTACACCTTC.

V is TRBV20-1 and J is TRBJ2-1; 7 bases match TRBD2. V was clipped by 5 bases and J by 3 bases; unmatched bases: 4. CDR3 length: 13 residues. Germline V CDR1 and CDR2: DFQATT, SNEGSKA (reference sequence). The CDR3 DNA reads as TGCAGTGCTTTTGGGGGGGACTACAATGAGCAGTTCTTC. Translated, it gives CSAFGGDYNEQFF.

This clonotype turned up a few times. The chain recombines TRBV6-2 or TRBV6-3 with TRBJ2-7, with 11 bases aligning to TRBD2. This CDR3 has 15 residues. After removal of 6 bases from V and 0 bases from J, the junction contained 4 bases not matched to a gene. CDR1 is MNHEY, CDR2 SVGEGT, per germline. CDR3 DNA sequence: TGTGCCAGCAGGACTAGCGGGATCACCTCCTACGAGCAGTACTTC. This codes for CASRTSGITSYEQYF.

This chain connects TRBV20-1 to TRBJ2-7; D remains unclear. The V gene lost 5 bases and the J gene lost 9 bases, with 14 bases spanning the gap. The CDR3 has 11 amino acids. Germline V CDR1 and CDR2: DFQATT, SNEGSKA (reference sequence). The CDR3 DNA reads TGCAGTGCTCCCTGGAGCTGGGGGCAGTACTTC. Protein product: CSAPWSWGQYF.

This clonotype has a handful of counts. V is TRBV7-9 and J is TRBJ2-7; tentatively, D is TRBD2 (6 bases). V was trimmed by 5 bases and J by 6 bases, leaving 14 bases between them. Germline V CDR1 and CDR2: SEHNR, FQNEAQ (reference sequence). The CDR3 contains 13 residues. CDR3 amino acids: CASSQVGGREQYF. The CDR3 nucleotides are TGTGCCAGCAGCCAAGTGGGGGGACGCGAGCAGTACTTC.

Here the CDR3 reads CASSQDQTRRLGKQYF. The CDR3 DNA reads TGTGCCAGCAGCCAAGACCAAACACGAAGGCTAGGGAAGCAGTACTTC. This chain uses TRBV3-1 with TRBJ2-7; D uncertain. The ends were cut back, 0 bases at V and 8 bases at J, with 20 bases in the middle. CDR3 length: 16 residues. Germline loops: CDR1 LGHDT, CDR2 YNNKEL (reference sequence).

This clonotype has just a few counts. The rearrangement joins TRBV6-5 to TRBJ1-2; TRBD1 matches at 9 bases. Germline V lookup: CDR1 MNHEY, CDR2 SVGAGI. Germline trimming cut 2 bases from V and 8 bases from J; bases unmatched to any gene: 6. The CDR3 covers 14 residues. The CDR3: CASSYGTGSRGYTF. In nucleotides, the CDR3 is TGTGCCAGCAGTTACGGGACAGGGTCTCGGGGCTACACCTTC.

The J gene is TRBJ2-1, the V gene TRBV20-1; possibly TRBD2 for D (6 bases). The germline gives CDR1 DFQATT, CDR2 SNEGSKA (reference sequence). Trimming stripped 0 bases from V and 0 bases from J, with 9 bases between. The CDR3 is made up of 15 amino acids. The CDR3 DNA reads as TGCAGTGCTAGAGATTGGCGGGGCTCCTACAATGAGCAGTTCTTC. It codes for CSARDWRGSYNEQFF.

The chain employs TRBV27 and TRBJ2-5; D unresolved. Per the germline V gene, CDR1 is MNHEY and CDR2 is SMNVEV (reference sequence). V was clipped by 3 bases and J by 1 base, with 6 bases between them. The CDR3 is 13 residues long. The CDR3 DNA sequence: TGTGCCAGCAGTTTCCCCAGCCAAGAGACCCAGTACTTC. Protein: CASSFPSQETQYF.

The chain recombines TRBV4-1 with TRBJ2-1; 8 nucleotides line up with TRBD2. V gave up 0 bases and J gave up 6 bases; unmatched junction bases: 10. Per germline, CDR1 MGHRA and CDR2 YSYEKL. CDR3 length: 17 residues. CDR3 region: CASSQEASGTSFNEQFF. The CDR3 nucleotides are TGCGCCAGCAGCCAAGAAGCTTCCGGGACTAGTTTCAATGAGCAGTTCTTC.

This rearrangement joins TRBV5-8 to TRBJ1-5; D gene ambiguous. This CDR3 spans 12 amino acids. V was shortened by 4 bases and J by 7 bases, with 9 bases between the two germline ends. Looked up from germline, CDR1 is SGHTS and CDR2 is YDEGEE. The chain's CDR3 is CASSTRRQPQHF. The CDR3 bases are TGTGCCAGCAGCACCAGGAGGCAGCCCCAGCATTTT.

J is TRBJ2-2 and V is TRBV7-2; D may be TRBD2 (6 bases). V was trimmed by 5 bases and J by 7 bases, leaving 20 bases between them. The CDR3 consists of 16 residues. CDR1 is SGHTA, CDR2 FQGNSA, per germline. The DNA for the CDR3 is TGTGCCAGCAGCCCTGGGCGGGGCGCGGATAGCGGGGAGCTGTTTTTT. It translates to CASSPGRGADSGELFF.

CDR3 sequence reads: CSVETASGGDEQYF. CDR3 coding DNA: TGCAGCGTTGAAACGGCTAGCGGGGGAGACGAGCAGTACTTC. The gene calls are TRBV29-1 and TRBJ2-7, with 10 bases matching TRBD2. J lost 5 bases, V lost 2 bases, and 6 bases had no gene match. CDR1 SQVTM and CDR2 ANQGSEA come from the germline V gene. The CDR3 sequence is 14 residues long.

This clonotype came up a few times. Here the CDR3 reads CASHRLGIRGYTF. The CDR3 DNA reads as TGTGCCAGCCACCGGTTGGGGATCAGGGGCTACACCTTC. This chain uses TRBV4-2 with TRBJ1-2; D remains ambiguous. In germline, CDR1 is LGHNA, CDR2 YNFKEQ. Deletions cut 8 bases from V and 8 bases from J, with 18 bases between. CDR3 length: 13 residues.

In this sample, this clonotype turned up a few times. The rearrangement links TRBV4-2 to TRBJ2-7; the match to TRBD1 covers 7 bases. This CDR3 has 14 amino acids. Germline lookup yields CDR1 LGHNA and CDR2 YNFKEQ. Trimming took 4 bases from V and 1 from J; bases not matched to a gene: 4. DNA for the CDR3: TGTGCCAGCAGCCCCCTACAGGGGTCCTACGAGCAGTACTTC. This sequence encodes CASSPLQGSYEQYF.

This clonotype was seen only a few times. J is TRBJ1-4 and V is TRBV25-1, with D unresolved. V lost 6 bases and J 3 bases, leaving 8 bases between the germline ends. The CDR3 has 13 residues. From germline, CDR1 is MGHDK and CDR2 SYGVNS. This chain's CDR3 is CASRLGANEKLFF. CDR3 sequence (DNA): TGTGCCAGCAGGTTAGGAGCTAATGAAAAACTGTTTTTT.

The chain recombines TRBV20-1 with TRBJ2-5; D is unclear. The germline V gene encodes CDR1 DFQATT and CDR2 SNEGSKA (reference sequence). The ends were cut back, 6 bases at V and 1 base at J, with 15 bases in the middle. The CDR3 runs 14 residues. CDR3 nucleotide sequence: TGCAGTGCACGGGCGCCCAGGCGCCAAGAGACCCAGTACTTC. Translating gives CSARAPRRQETQYF.

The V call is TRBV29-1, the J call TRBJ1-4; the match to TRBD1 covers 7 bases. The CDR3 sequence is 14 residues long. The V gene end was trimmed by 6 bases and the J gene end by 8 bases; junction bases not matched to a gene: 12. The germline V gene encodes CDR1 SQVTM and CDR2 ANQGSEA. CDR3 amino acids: CSVGPTGDREKLFF. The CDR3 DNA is TGCAGCGTGGGACCTACAGGGGATCGGGAAAAACTGTTTTTT.

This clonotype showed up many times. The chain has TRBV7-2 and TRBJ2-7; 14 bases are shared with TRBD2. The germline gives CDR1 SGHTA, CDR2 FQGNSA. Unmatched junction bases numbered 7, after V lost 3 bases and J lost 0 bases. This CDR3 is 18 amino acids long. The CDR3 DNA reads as TGTGCCAGCAGCTTTTTAGGTGGACTAGCGGGAGGCTCCTACGAGCAGTACTTC. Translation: CASSFLGGLAGGSYEQYF. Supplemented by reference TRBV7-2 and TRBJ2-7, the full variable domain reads GAGVSQSPSNKVTEKGKDVELRCDPISGHTALYWYRQSLGQGLEFLIYFQGNSAPDKSGLPSDRFSAERTGGSVSTLTIQRTQQEDSAVYLCASSFLGGLAGGSYEQYFGPGTRLTVT.

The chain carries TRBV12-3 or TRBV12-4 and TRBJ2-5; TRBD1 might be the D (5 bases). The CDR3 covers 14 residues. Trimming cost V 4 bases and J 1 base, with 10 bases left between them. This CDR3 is CASSSIGVQETQYF. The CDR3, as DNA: TGTGCCAGCAGTTCAATAGGGGTCCAAGAGACCCAGTACTTC.

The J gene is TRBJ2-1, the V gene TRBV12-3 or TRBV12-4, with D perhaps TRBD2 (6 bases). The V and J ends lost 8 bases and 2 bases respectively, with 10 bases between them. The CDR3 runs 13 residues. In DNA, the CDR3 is TGTGCCAGCGTTCGCGGGGCCTACAATGAGCAGTTCTTC. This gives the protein CASVRGAYNEQFF.

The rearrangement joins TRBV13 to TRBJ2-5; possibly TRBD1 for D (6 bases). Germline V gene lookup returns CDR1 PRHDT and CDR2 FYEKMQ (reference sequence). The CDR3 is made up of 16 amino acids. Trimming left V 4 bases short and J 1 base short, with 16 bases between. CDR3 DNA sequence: TGTGCCAGCAGCTCACAACACCGACAGGCCCAAGAGACCCAGTACTTC. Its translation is CASSSQHRQAQETQYF.

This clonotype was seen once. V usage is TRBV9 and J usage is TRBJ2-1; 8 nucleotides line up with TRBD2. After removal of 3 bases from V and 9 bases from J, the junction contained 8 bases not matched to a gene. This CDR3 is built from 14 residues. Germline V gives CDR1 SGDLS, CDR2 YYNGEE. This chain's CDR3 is CASSAPGGQGEQFF. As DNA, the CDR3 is TGTGCCAGCAGCGCCCCGGGGGGGCAGGGTGAGCAGTTCTTC.

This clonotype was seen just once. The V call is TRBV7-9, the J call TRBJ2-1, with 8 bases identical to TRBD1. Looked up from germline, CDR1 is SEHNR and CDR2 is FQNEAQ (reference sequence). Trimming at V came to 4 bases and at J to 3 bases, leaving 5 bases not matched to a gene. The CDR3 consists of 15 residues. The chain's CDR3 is CASSWSGGIYNEQFF. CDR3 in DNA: TGTGCCAGCAGCTGGTCAGGGGGCATCTACAATGAGCAGTTCTTC.

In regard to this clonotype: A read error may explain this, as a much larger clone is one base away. CDR3 residues: CASSYGARTGATEAFF. DNA for the CDR3: TGTGCCAGCAGTTACGGGGCCAGGACAGGGGCGACTGAAGCTTTCTTT. The rearrangement uses TRBV6-6 and TRBJ1-1, with 9 bases identical to TRBD1. Germline assignment: CDR1 MNHNY and CDR2 SVGAGI (reference sequence). The CDR3 is 16 residues long. The trim removed 2 bases at V and 5 bases at J, leaving 9 bases unmatched.